Listed below are T cell receptor beta chains from one sample, sequenced in a study of identifying expanded T cells in peripheral blood. TCRdb keeps only in-frame clones here, not all; method: immunoSEQ multiplex PCR. The sample shows some 70,000 clones, 85% to 90% of them seen only once. Material: blood. Every receptor here comes from a person aged 18-69 years in good health. Both conserved end residues are part of each CDR3. D genes are given only for firm matches. Clone size is not always given. Where it is, it says once, few, many or a class for expanded clones.

V,size,D,J,DNA,CDR3
TRBV9,.,.,TRBJ2-7,TGTGCCAGCAGTATTCGGGGGGCTCCCGGCCACGAGCAGTACTTC,CASSIRGAPGHEQYF
TRBV5-6,.,.,TRBJ2-3,TGTGCCAGCAGTCAAGCGGAGATTAGCACAGATACGCAGTATTTT,CASSQAEISTDTQYF
TRBV30,few,.,TRBJ1-3,TGTGCCTGGAGCGGCGGTGGAAACACCATATATTTT,CAWSGGGNTIYF
TRBV6-1,.,TRBD2,TRBJ2-5,TGTGCCAGCAGTGAACCAGCGGGGGGGCCAGAGACCCAGTACTTC,CASSEPAGGPETQYF
TRBV7-6,.,.,TRBJ2-3,TGTGCTAGCAGCCCGGGCCAAAGCACAGATACGCAGTATTTT,CASSPGQSTDTQYF
TRBV13,.,TRBD1,TRBJ1-2,TGTGCCAGCAGTGGACAGGGAGCTAACTATGGCTACACCTTC,CASSGQGANYGYTF
TRBV6-6,.,.,TRBJ1-5,TGTGCCAGCAGTTACGAAGGCGATAGCAATCAGCCCCAGCATTTT,CASSYEGDSNQPQHF
TRBV6-5,.,.,TRBJ1-2,TGTGCCAGCAGGGACCCCAGCTATGGCTACACCTTC,CASRDPSYGYTF
TRBV6-6,.,.,TRBJ1-1,TGTGCCAGCAGTTTGGGACACTCAAGGGGCACTGAAGCTTTCTTT,CASSLGHSRGTEAFF
TRBV2,.,TRBD1,TRBJ1-4,TGTGCCAGCAAAAGGGACAGGGAGGGTGAGCTGGATGAAAAACTGTTTTTT,CASKRDREGELDEKLFF
TRBV13,.,TRBD2,TRBJ2-7,TGTGCCAGCAGCTTCTCCAGCGGGAGGGCCAGGCACGAGCAGTACTTC,CASSFSSGRARHEQYF
TRBV6-1,.,.,TRBJ2-2,TGTGCCAGCAGTATCCGGGCACCGGGGACCGGGGAGCTGTTTTTT,CASSIRAPGTGELFF
TRBV19,large,.,TRBJ1-1,TGTGCCAGTAGTATCGGGCTTTATACTGAAGCTTTCTTT,CASSIGLYTEAFF
TRBV4-2,.,.,TRBJ2-1,TGTGCCAGCAGCCAAGTAAGCGCCAGCGGGTTAAATGAGCAGTTCTTC,CASSQVSASGLNEQFF
TRBV5-1,.,TRBD1,TRBJ2-5,TGCGCCAGCAGCTTCGGGACAGGCTCCGACCAAGAGACCCAGTACTTC,CASSFGTGSDQETQYF
TRBV14,.,TRBD1,TRBJ1-2,TGTGCCAGCAGCATCGACAGGGACTATGGCTACACCTTC,CASSIDRDYGYTF
TRBV4-3,.,TRBD1,TRBJ1-1,TGCGCCAGCAGCCAGGCAATCGGGCAGGGGGCAGACACTGAAGCTTTCTTT,CASSQAIGQGADTEAFF
TRBV29-1,.,TRBD1,TRBJ1-4,TGCAGCGTTGATGAGGACAGGGGGCCTGCAACTAATGAAAAACTGTTTTTT,CSVDEDRGPATNEKLFF
TRBV6-4,.,.,TRBJ2-1,TGTGCCAGCAGTGATGTGAGGGCAGGGCAGGGCAACAATGAGCAGTTCTTC,CASSDVRAGQGNNEQFF
TRBV28,.,.,TRBJ2-7,TGTGCCACCTCCGGGACTGCTACCTACGAGCAGTACTTC,CATSGTATYEQYF
TRBV5-4,.,.,TRBJ2-2,TGTGCCAGCAGCTTATATACCGGGGAGCTGTTTTTT,CASSLYTGELFF
TRBV6-6,.,.,TRBJ2-1,TGTGCCAGCAGTTACTCATTAGTTGGTGAGCAGTTCTTC,CASSYSLVGEQFF
TRBV19,.,TRBD1,TRBJ2-3,TGTGCCAGTATCCGGTCCGGGACAGAAAGCACAGATACGCAGTATTTT,CASIRSGTESTDTQYF
TRBV19,.,.,TRBJ2-3,TGTGCCAGTAGTTTACAGGGAGCAGATACGCAGTATTTT,CASSLQGADTQYF
TRBV2,.,TRBD1,TRBJ2-1,TGTGCCAGCAGTGAAGTCAGGACAGGGGCACTTGAGCAGTTCTTC,CASSEVRTGALEQFF
TRBV2,.,TRBD2,TRBJ2-1,TGTGCCAGCAGTGGCGGGGGGAGCACCTACAATGAGCAGTTCTTC,CASSGGGSTYNEQFF
TRBV7-2,.,.,TRBJ1-2,TGTGCCAGCAGCTTAGTTGGGGGTACACGGGATGGCTACACCTTC,CASSLVGGTRDGYTF
TRBV7-2,.,.,TRBJ1-5,TGTGCCAGCAGCTCGGCCTGGGGTCAGCCCCAGCATTTT,CASSSAWGQPQHF
TRBV4-1,.,.,TRBJ2-1,TGCGCCAGCAGATTGTCGGGGGGCCCCCCCGATGAGCAGTTCTTC,CASRLSGGPPDEQFF
TRBV4-3,.,TRBD2,TRBJ2-5,TGCGCCAGCAGCCAAGATAATCTAGCGGGAGCCCAGTACTTC,CASSQDNLAGAQYF
TRBV10-3,.,TRBD1,TRBJ1-6,TGTGCCACAAGACAGGGGGTCATAGGGGATAATTCACCCCTCCACTTT,CATRQGVIGDNSPLHF
TRBV11-2,.,.,TRBJ1-6,TGTGCCAGCAGCTTAGATCCTCGGACCCGTTCACCCCTCCACTTT,CASSLDPRTRSPLHF
TRBV6-1,.,.,TRBJ2-5,TGTGCCAGTACCCTCTTCGGTTTACAAGAGACCCAGTACTTC,CASTLFGLQETQYF
TRBV29-1,.,.,TRBJ2-7,TGCAGCGTTTGGTTAGGAACCTCCTACGAGCAGTACTTC,CSVWLGTSYEQYF
TRBV18,.,.,TRBJ2-7,TGTGCCAGCTCTCCAGGGGGACAGCGGGTTTTTGAGCAGTACTTC,CASSPGGQRVFEQYF
TRBV25-1,.,.,TRBJ2-2,TGTGCCAGCAGTGCTCAAACCGGGGAGCTGTTTTTT,CASSAQTGELFF
TRBV11-3,.,.,TRBJ2-1,TGTGCCAGCAGCTTAGACCCTGGATTCAATGAGCAGTTCTTC,CASSLDPGFNEQFF
TRBV7-8,.,.,TRBJ2-7,TGTGCCACTTCTTCGGCGGGGTGGAGCTCCTACGAGCAGTACTTC,CATSSAGWSSYEQYF
TRBV14,.,.,TRBJ2-7,TGTGCCAGCAGCCAAGCGGGGATTATGGCTATGAGCTCCTACGAGCAGTACTTC,CASSQAGIMAMSSYEQYF
TRBV6-5,.,TRBD1,TRBJ2-7,TGTGCCAGCAGCCCTACCGGGACAGGGAATTACGAGCAGTACTTC,CASSPTGTGNYEQYF
TRBV19,.,.,TRBJ2-2,TGTGCCAGTAGTGTCCAGCTGGCGGCCGGGGAGCTGTTTTTT,CASSVQLAAGELFF
TRBV7-2,.,.,TRBJ2-1,TGTGCCAGCAGCTTAGTCAGTACGGTTTACAATGAGCGGTTCTTC,CASSLVSTVYNERFF
TRBV4-3,.,.,TRBJ2-7,TGCGCCAGCAGCCAAGATTCTGGGTGGAGCTCCTACGAGCAGTACTTC,CASSQDSGWSSYEQYF
TRBV4-3,.,.,TRBJ2-7,TGCGCCAGCAGCCAAGAATTAGGACTCCGGCCCTACGAGCAGTACTTC,CASSQELGLRPYEQYF
TRBV4-3,.,.,TRBJ2-7,TGCGCCAGCAGCCAATATGGGGGGCCCTACGAGCAGTACTTC,CASSQYGGPYEQYF
TRBV5-4,.,.,TRBJ2-3,TGTGCCAGCAGCCCATATTTTGGGGCGGATACGCAGTATTTT,CASSPYFGADTQYF
TRBV10-3,.,.,TRBJ2-2,TGTGCCGCCAAAGCCGGGACAAGGAACACCGGGGAGCTGTTTTTT,CAAKAGTRNTGELFF
TRBV7-3,.,.,TRBJ2-3,TGTGCCAGCAGCCCGAGCGGAGGAATGGCAGATACGCAGTATTTT,CASSPSGGMADTQYF
TRBV11-2,.,.,TRBJ1-5,TGTGCCAGCAGCCCGGGGGTGGATCAGCCCCAGCATTTT,CASSPGVDQPQHF
TRBV9,few,TRBD1,TRBJ1-1,TGTGCCAGCAGCACGACAGGGGGATCTGAAGCTTTCTTT,CASSTTGGSEAFF
TRBV19,.,TRBD2,TRBJ2-1,TGTGCCAGTAGTCCTACGGGACTAGCTGGGGATGAGCAGTTCTTC,CASSPTGLAGDEQFF
TRBV7-9,.,.,TRBJ2-5,TGTGCCAGCAGCTTTGGGATATCCGAGACCCAGTACTTC,CASSFGISETQYF
TRBV7-2,.,TRBD1,TRBJ2-2,TGTGCCAGCAGACCTACAGGGGATGCCGGGGAGCTGTTTTTT,CASRPTGDAGELFF
TRBV27,.,.,TRBJ2-1,TGTGCCAGCAGTTTTCTCGGTGAGCAGTTCTTC,CASSFLGEQFF
TRBV5-6,.,TRBD1,TRBJ2-1,TGTGCCAGCAGCTCGGACAGGAGGTCCTACAATGAGCAGTTCTTC,CASSSDRRSYNEQFF
TRBV28,.,TRBD2,TRBJ2-5,TGTGCCAGCCTTAGCGGGTTCCAAGAGACCCAGTACTTC,CASLSGFQETQYF
TRBV5-1,medium-sized,.,TRBJ1-2,TGCGCCAGCAGCTTTTCGGACTATGGCTACACCTTC,CASSFSDYGYTF
TRBV4-3,.,.,TRBJ2-7,TGCGCCAGCAGCCAAGATTGGAGAGGGACAAACTACGAGCAGTACTTC,CASSQDWRGTNYEQYF
TRBV6-1,.,TRBD2,TRBJ2-7,TGTGCCAGCAGCCTAGCGGGAGCAGGGGAGCAGTACTTC,CASSLAGAGEQYF